This T cell receptor beta chain was obtained from a study of high-grade serous ovarian cancer treatment subgroups. At the level of the study: Each sample yielded on average approximately 7,700 unique TCR beta rearrangements from around 14,000 reads.

Tumor samples were taken before definitive surgery or chemotherapy. Broader study findings: Bulk tumor TCR sequencing gave no spatial information. Clonal relatedness tracked neoantigen level, and by trend copy number and mutation load. Different patients shared almost no repertoire; same-patient tumors shared roughly 0.11 to 0.85.

This CDR3 has 14 residues. The V and J ends lost 7 bases and 7 bases, in that order; junction bases with no gene match: 6. From germline, CDR1 is MNHEY and CDR2 SMNVEV (reference sequence). Here immunoSEQ multiplex PCR was the method, and the copy in TCRdb shows in-frame clones only, minus some. The table includes some 27,000 clones, under 90% detected once. Turning to this clone: The antigen remains unidentified.

The chain recombines TRBV27 with TRBJ2-1, with 11 bases aligning to TRBD2. This receptor was obtained from a human donor with high-grade serous ovarian cancer. The sample consisted of tumor tissue. The CDR3 loop is CASNSGRAGNEQFF. The CDR3 DNA sequence: TGTGCCAGCAATAGCGGGAGGGCCGGGAATGAGCAGTTCTTC.